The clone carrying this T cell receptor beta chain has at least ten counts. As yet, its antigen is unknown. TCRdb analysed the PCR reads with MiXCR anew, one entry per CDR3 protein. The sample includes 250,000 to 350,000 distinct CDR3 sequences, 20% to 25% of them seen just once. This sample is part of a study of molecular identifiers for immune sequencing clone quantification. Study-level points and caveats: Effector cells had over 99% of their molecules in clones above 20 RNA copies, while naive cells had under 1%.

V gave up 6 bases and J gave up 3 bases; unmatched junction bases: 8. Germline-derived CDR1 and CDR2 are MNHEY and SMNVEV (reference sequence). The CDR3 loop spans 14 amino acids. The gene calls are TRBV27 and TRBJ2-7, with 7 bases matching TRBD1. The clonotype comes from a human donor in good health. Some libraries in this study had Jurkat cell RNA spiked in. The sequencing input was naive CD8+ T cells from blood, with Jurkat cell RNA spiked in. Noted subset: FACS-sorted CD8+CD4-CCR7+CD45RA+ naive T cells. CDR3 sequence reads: CASSLKGQYYEQYF. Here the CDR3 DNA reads TGTGCCAGCAGCCTAAAGGGACAGTACTACGAGCAGTACTTC.